Sequencing of this T cell receptor beta chain was carried out in a study of resident and recirculating memory T cells in vitiligo. Turning to the study itself: Samples were epidermis from two lesional and two nonlesional sites, plus PBMCs.

Libraries were prepared by immunoSEQ multiplex PCR; TCRdb keeps only in-frame clonotypes and omits some of them. The data contain tens of thousands of clones, approximately 89% of them singletons. Study-wide points: No unique dominant TCR clone was found in vitiligo lesions. Sequences differed between biopsy sites and patients, suggesting private specificity.

This clone was found once. Its cognate antigen is unknown. The sequence was collected from a male donor with vitiligo. The sequenced material came from blood.

CDR3 nucleotide sequence: TGTGCCAGCAGCCGACAGGGGAATAATTCACCCCTCCACTTT. Encoded protein: CASSRQGNNSPLHF. The V gene is TRBV9, the J gene TRBJ1-6; the match to TRBD1 covers 8 bases. Germline V CDR1 and CDR2: SGDLS, YYNGEE. V lost 4 bases to trimming and J lost 5 bases; unmatched junction nucleotides: 2. The CDR3 is made up of 14 amino acids.